This T cell receptor (beta chain) is drawn from a study of cytomegalovirus exposure and HLA in healthy donors. Study results and caveats: Cytomegalovirus association was assigned to approximately 160 TCR beta chains.

This clone has just one count. Its antigen is undetermined. PCR was performed using 60 Vbeta and 13 Jbeta primers. Profiling relied on immunoSEQ multiplex PCR, and the TCRdb table lists in-frame clones only, not all of them. Of about 150,000 clones in the sample, 70% to 85% were seen once. Sequencing was carried out using PBMCs. This clonotype originated in a woman aged 45-60 years in good health and CMV-seropositive.

The CDR3 DNA follows: TGTGCCAGCAGCTATACAGGGGGCGTAGCTGAAGCTTTCTTT. This encodes CASSYTGGVAEAFF. The J gene is TRBJ1-1, the V gene TRBV7-2, with TRBD1 matching over 9 bases. The CDR3 spans 14 residues. V shed 4 bases and J 6 bases; nucleotides not matched to a gene: 6. Germline CDR1 reads SGHTA; CDR2 reads FQGNSA.